These T cell receptor beta chains were read from a single sample in a study of blood T cell repertoires in COVID-19. The table came from immunoSEQ multiplex PCR; TCRdb's copy has only in-frame clones and leaves some out. The data show under 200,000 clones, roughly 80% seen once. Sequencing was performed on peripheral blood. The origin of the receptors is a woman in her 30s with acute or convalescent COVID-19. Each CDR3 is given with its conserved first and last residue. Each record gives: clone size, CDR3 length, V gene, J gene, D gene, CDR3 protein, CDR3 DNA. D genes are given only for firm matches. Not every row has a clone size; where given, it reads once, few, many or a size class.

>NA|16|TRBV19|TRBJ1-3|TRBD1
CASSLGQPNSGNTIYF
TGTGCCAGTAGCCTGGGACAGCCGAACTCTGGAAACACCATATATTTT
>NA|12|TRBV7-8|TRBJ1-1|NA
CASSLRQTEAFF
TGTGCCAGCAGCCTGAGACAGACTGAAGCTTTCTTT
>NA|12|TRBV2|TRBJ1-2|NA
CASSSSLDGYTF
TGTGCCAGCAGCTCATCGTTAGATGGCTACACCTTC
>NA|13|TRBV24-1|TRBJ1-5|NA
CATSRTGNQPQHF
TGTGCCACCAGTCGGACAGGCAATCAGCCCCAGCATTTT
>NA|12|TRBV10-2|TRBJ1-2|NA
CASSEANYGYTF
TGCGCCAGCAGTGAAGCCAACTATGGCTACACCTTC
>NA|14|TRBV6-6|TRBJ2-1|TRBD2
CASSPGGVYNEQFF
TGTGCCAGCAGTCCGGGGGGGGTTTACAATGAGCAGTTCTTC
>once|13|TRBV12-3/TRBV12-4|TRBJ1-2|TRBD1
CASSSDRVYGYTF
TGTGCCAGCAGCTCCGACAGGGTGTATGGCTACACCTTC
>NA|16|TRBV7-2|TRBJ2-1|TRBD2
CASSPSGGKGYNEQFF
TGTGCCAGCAGCCCTTCCGGGGGGAAGGGTTACAATGAGCAGTTCTTC
>NA|15|TRBV7-2|TRBJ2-3|NA
CASSLGGPSTDTQYF
TGTGCCAGCAGCTTAGGCGGTCCTAGCACAGATACGCAGTATTTT
>few|15|TRBV6-1|TRBJ2-3|NA
CASSEAGGGSDTQYF
TGTGCCAGCAGTGAAGCGGGGGGTGGCTCAGATACGCAGTATTTT
>NA|15|TRBV4-2|TRBJ1-2|NA
CASSQAPGTDYGYTF
TGTGCCAGCAGCCAAGCCCCGGGAACGGACTATGGCTACACCTTC
>NA|13|TRBV11-2|TRBJ2-7|NA
CASSLRQAYEQYF
TGTGCCAGCAGCTTGCGCCAGGCCTACGAGCAGTACTTC
>NA|18|TRBV5-3|TRBJ1-5|NA
CARSLAPRGIPTNQPQHF
TGTGCCAGAAGCTTGGCCCCAAGGGGGATCCCTACAAATCAGCCCCAGCATTTT
>once|15|TRBV7-9|TRBJ2-7|TRBD2
CASRDHSGASYEQYF
TGTGCCAGCAGGGATCATAGCGGGGCCTCCTACGAGCAGTACTTC
>NA|16|TRBV5-1|TRBJ2-3|TRBD2
CASSPPRLAGTDTQYF
TGCGCCAGCAGCCCACCCCGACTAGCGGGCACAGATACGCAGTATTTT
>NA|15|TRBV27|TRBJ2-7|TRBD2
CASSPLTSGRGEQYF
TGTGCCAGCAGCCCCCTGACTAGCGGGAGGGGTGAGCAGTACTTC
>NA|12|TRBV6-5|TRBJ2-7|NA
CASTYWGREQYF
TGTGCCAGCACCTACTGGGGGCGCGAGCAGTACTTC
>NA|14|TRBV6-5|TRBJ2-2|NA
CASRTGSWSGELFF
TGTGCCAGCAGGACCGGGTCATGGTCCGGGGAGCTGTTTTTT
>NA|17|TRBV4-1|TRBJ2-1|TRBD1
CASSRVQGTGAYNEQFF
TGCGCCAGCAGCCGTGTCCAGGGGACAGGGGCCTACAATGAGCAGTTCTTC
>NA|17|TRBV3-1/TRBV3-2|TRBJ2-7|NA
CASSQDPMGGGSYEQYF
TGTGCCAGCAGCCAAGACCCCATGGGGGGAGGCTCCTACGAGCAGTACTTC
>NA|13|TRBV5-1|TRBJ1-1|NA
CASSLRENTEAFF
TGCGCCAGCAGCTTGAGAGAGAACACTGAAGCTTTCTTT
>NA|14|TRBV7-2|TRBJ2-7|NA
CASSNHGGSYEQYF
TGTGCCAGCAGCAACCACGGGGGTTCGTACGAGCAGTACTTC
>NA|13|TRBV5-4|TRBJ1-1|NA
CASSLPKIGEAFF
TGTGCCAGCAGCTTGCCGAAAATCGGTGAAGCTTTCTTT
>NA|14|TRBV2|TRBJ1-1|NA
CASSEGRMNTEAFF
TGTGCCAGCAGTGAAGGCAGGATGAACACTGAAGCTTTCTTT
>NA|17|TRBV15|TRBJ1-3|TRBD1
CATSRGQGTLTGNTIYF
TGTGCCACCAGCAGAGGACAGGGAACGTTAACTGGAAACACCATATATTTT
>NA|14|TRBV19|TRBJ1-5|NA
CASRTPVSNQPQHF
TGTGCCAGTAGGACACCAGTTAGCAATCAGCCCCAGCATTTT
>NA|14|TRBV5-6|TRBJ1-2|NA
CASSLARHSGGYTF
TGTGCCAGCAGCTTGGCGCGTCACAGCGGCGGCTACACCTTC
>NA|16|TRBV6-1|TRBJ2-5|TRBD2
CASSGTLTSGRETQYF
TGTGCCAGCAGTGGGACTTTGACTAGCGGGAGAGAGACCCAGTACTTC
>NA|15|TRBV27|TRBJ1-4|NA
CASSPRASTGEKLFF
TGTGCCAGCAGTCCCCGGGCCTCGACGGGGGAAAAACTGTTTTTT
>NA|15|TRBV7-2|TRBJ1-5|TRBD1
CASRRTGGSDQPQHF
TGTGCCAGCAGGAGAACAGGGGGCTCCGATCAGCCCCAGCATTTT
>once|14|TRBV6-5|TRBJ2-7|TRBD1
CASSSGQVSYEQYF
TGTGCCAGCAGTTCTGGACAGGTTTCCTACGAGCAGTACTTC
>once|14|TRBV15|TRBJ2-1|NA
CATSRRGAGNEQFF
TGTGCCACCAGCAGGAGGGGCGCGGGGAATGAGCAGTTCTTC
>NA|14|TRBV2|TRBJ2-1|TRBD2
CASGELASGNEQFF
TGTGCCAGTGGTGAACTAGCGTCCGGGAATGAGCAGTTCTTC
>NA|12|TRBV12-3/TRBV12-4|TRBJ1-1|TRBD1
CASSLDRAEAFF
TGTGCCAGCAGTCTGGACAGGGCTGAAGCTTTCTTT
>NA|12|TRBV28|TRBJ2-1|NA
CASNSIPPEQFF
TGTGCCAGCAACTCTATCCCCCCTGAGCAGTTCTTC
>NA|15|TRBV6-1|TRBJ2-3|TRBD1
CASSEGGGRTDTQYF
TGTGCCAGCAGTGAAGGAGGGGGCCGCACAGATACGCAGTATTTT
>NA|15|TRBV19|TRBJ2-7|TRBD1
CASSLSTGELYEQYF
TGTGCCAGTAGTCTCTCGACAGGGGAACTCTACGAGCAGTACTTC